The clone carrying this T cell receptor beta chain turned up a few times. Its antigen is undetermined. This record comes from a study of T cell responses to AZD1222 COVID-19 vaccine. The study's findings and limits: The study found vaccine-associated CD4 TCRs spanning spike, dominant at 160-218 and 743-854. Within unmutated variant regions lay the reported targets of nearly half of spike-specific TCRs.

The CDR3 extends over 16 amino acids. The germline V gene encodes CDR1 GTSNPN and CDR2 SVGIG (reference sequence). The ends were cut back, 2 bases at V and 5 bases at J, with 21 bases in the middle. TCRdb's copy holds only in-frame clones and misses some; the assay was immunoSEQ multiplex PCR. Of around 110,000 clones in the sample, 75% to 90% were seen once. The chain uses TRBV30 and TRBJ1-1; TRBD1 is a possible D gene (6 bases). This TCR came from an adult in good health. The specimen was peripheral blood, collected on day 0 of AZD1222 vaccination. The CDR3: CAWSSQGGARETEAFF. DNA for the CDR3: TGTGCCTGGAGTTCCCAAGGGGGGGCCCGCGAAACTGAAGCTTTCTTT.